Below are 10 T cell receptor beta chains sequenced from a single sample in a study of blood T cells in healthy people across ages. Next came a second PCR, run for about 7 to 12 cycles, which used a sample-barcoded 5' primer along with a J-beta primer mix. TCRdb analysed the 5' RACE reads with MiXCR anew, one entry per CDR3 protein. In the table there are more than 650,000 distinct CDR3 sequences, about a fifth of which are singletons. The sequenced material came from blood. These receptors originate from a man aged 70 or older in good health.

In this sample, this clonotype turned up a few times. The CDR3 sequence is CASSSTGVSPLHF. Here the CDR3 DNA reads TGTGCCAGCAGCTCCACTGGGGTTTCACCCCTCCACTTT. This chain connects TRBV7-3 to TRBJ1-6; unclear D gene. V lost 4 bases and J lost 9, with 10 bases in between. There are 13 residues in the CDR3. CDR1 and CDR2 from the germline V gene are SGHTA and FQGTGA.

V is TRBV20-1 and J is TRBJ2-7; D is possibly TRBD1 (6 bases). The CDR3 loop spans 14 amino acids. Germline V gene lookup returns CDR1 DFQATT and CDR2 SNEGSKA (reference sequence). Trimming removed 6 bases from V and 0 bases from J, with 15 bases in between. DNA for the CDR3: TGCAGTGCCAGTAGAGACAGGTTCTCCTACGAGCAGTACGTC. Translated: CSASRDRFSYEQYV.

This sequence joins TRBV5-1 and TRBJ2-7; tentatively, D is TRBD1 (6 bases). The CDR3 contains 14 residues. The germline CDR1 and CDR2 sequences are SGHRS and YFSETQ. V was clipped by 4 bases and J by 2 bases, with 13 bases between them. The DNA of the CDR3 is TGCGCCAGCAGCGGAAGGGACAAGACCTACGAGCAGTACTTC. Translating gives CASSGRDKTYEQYF.

This sequence joins TRBV4-3 and TRBJ1-1; D ambiguous. V was cut by 4 bases and J by 0 bases, with 12 bases left in between. The V gene's germline CDR1 is LGHNA and CDR2 YSLEER. The CDR3 covers 15 residues. This chain's CDR3 is CASSLRSSLNTEAFF. The DNA for the CDR3 is TGCGCCAGCAGCCTTAGATCCAGCTTGAACACTGAAGCTTTCTTT.

This clonotype was found many times. The chain employs TRBV7-3 and TRBJ2-5; unclear D gene. Germline V gives CDR1 SGHTA, CDR2 FQGTGA. The V gene lost 2 bases and the J gene lost 5 bases, with 9 bases spanning the gap. This CDR3 region has 13 residues. CDR3 sequence reads: CASSLAGSETQYF. The CDR3 bases are TGTGCCAGCAGCTTAGCCGGGTCGGAGACCCAGTACTTC.

CDR3 in DNA: TGCAGCGTTCGTGAGGGAGGCGTGCAGTACGTC. Protein product: CSVREGGVQYV. This chain links TRBV29-1 with TRBJ2-7; a weak D match, TRBD2 (6 bases). V was pared by 5 bases and J by 9 bases, with 14 bases between. The CDR3 length is 11 residues. Germline lookup yields CDR1 SQVTM and CDR2 ANQGSEA.

This clonotype was observed many times. The V and J genes are TRBV18 and TRBJ2-5; no reliable D call. Germline CDR1 KGHSH, CDR2 LQKENI. V lost 3 bases and J lost 3, with 2 bases in between. This CDR3 has 11 residues. In DNA, the CDR3 is TGTGCCAGCTCACCGGAAGAGACCCAGTACTTC. Its translation: CASSPEETQYF. Together with reference TRBV18 and TRBJ2-5, the CDR3 gives the full variable domain: NAGVMQNPRHLVRRRGQEARLRCSPMKGHSHVYWYRQLPEEGLKFMVYLQKENIIDESGMPKERFSAEFPKEGPSILRIQQVVRGDSAAYFCASSPEETQYFGPGTRLLVL.

In this sample, this clonotype turned up a few times. The chain recombines TRBV7-9 with TRBJ1-4; D is unclear. V lost 3 bases, J lost 4 bases, and 9 bases lay in between. The CDR3 contains 14 residues. Per the germline V gene, CDR1 is SEHNR and CDR2 is FQNEAQ (reference sequence). The CDR3 here is CASSFAGVNEKLFF. The CDR3 DNA reads as TGTGCCAGCAGCTTCGCCGGGGTTAATGAAAAACTGTTTTTT.

The V call is TRBV12-3 or TRBV12-4, the J call TRBJ2-3, with TRBD1 as a possible D gene (6 bases). V lost 6 bases to trimming and J lost 1 base, with 11 bases between them. This CDR3 is 14 amino acids long. The CDR3: CASSSEGGTDTQYF. The DNA of the CDR3 is TGTGCCAGCAGCTCTGAGGGGGGCACAGATACGCAGTATTTT.

This clonotype has only a few counts. The chain uses TRBV5-1 and TRBJ2-7; 9 nucleotides line up with TRBD1. The trim removed 4 bases at V and 0 bases at J, leaving 8 bases unmatched. CDR3 length equals 16 residues. Germline V gene sequence: CDR1 SGHRS, CDR2 YFSETQ. The CDR3 nucleotides are TGCGCCAGCAGCGGCCTCGTGACAGGGGGCTCCTACGAGCAGTACTTC. This encodes CASSGLVTGGSYEQYF.